These 13 T cell receptor beta chains originate from one sample sequenced in a study of siplizumab effects on memory and regulatory T cells. The repertoire was sequenced with immunoSEQ multiplex PCR; TCRdb's copy has only in-frame clones and lacks some. The sample consists of tens of thousands of clones, around 90% of them appearing once. The specimen sequenced was Tregs sorted from blood. Every receptor here comes from a human donor in good health.

The chain has TRBV27 and TRBJ1-1, with 7 bases lining up with TRBD1. The CDR3 length is 16 residues. Trimming at V came to 4 bases and at J to 0 bases, leaving 8 bases not matched to a gene. In germline, CDR1 is MNHEY, CDR2 SMNVEV (reference sequence). The CDR3 DNA reads as TGTGCCAGCAGTTCCCAGGGGGGGCTACTGAACACTGAAGCTTTCTTT. Translating gives CASSSQGGLLNTEAFF.

The rearrangement links TRBV6-6 to TRBJ1-2, with D maybe TRBD1 (5 bases). Trimming removed 8 bases from V and 0 bases from J, with 13 bases in between. The CDR3 contains 14 residues. Germline V gene data show CDR1 as MNHNY and CDR2 as SVGAGI (reference sequence). The CDR3 DNA follows: TGTGCCAGCCAGGGTCCCGGGCCTAACTATGGCTACACCTTC. Its protein product is CASQGPGPNYGYTF.

This clone has just one count. The rearrangement joins TRBV5-1 to TRBJ1-1; a weak D match, TRBD1 (6 bases). The CDR3 has 14 amino acids. Germline values: CDR1 SGHRS, CDR2 YFSETQ. Trimming removed 4 bases from V and 5 bases from J, with 15 bases in between. The CDR3 DNA reads as TGCGCCAGCAGCCGGGGAGGGGGAGGGACTGAAGCTTTCTTT. Translation: CASSRGGGGTEAFF. The variable domain in full, with the rest retrieved from reference TRBV5-1 and TRBJ1-1, is KAGVTQTPRYLIKTRGQQVTLSCSPISGHRSVSWYQQTPGQGLQFLFEYFSETQRNKGNFPGRFSGRQFSNSRSEMNVSTLELGDSALYLCASSRGGGGTEAFFGQGTRLTVV.

The V and J genes are TRBV6-1 and TRBJ1-6; 7 bases align to TRBD1. There are 14 residues in the CDR3. CDR1 is MNHNS and CDR2 is SASEGT in the germline V gene. V lost 3 bases, J lost 8 bases, and 4 bases stayed unmatched. The CDR3 is CASSDGTAYSPLHF. In DNA, the CDR3 is TGTGCCAGCAGTGATGGGACAGCTTATTCACCCCTCCACTTT.

The V and J genes are TRBV11-3 and TRBJ2-7, with D perhaps TRBD1 (5 bases). The CDR3 length is 15 residues. The V gene's germline CDR1 is SGHNT and CDR2 YENEEA. V dropped 5 bases and J dropped 2 bases, with 16 bases sitting between them. CDR3 in DNA: TGTGCCAGCAGCCCCCGACAGAGTAAAGCCTACGAGCAGTACTTC. It yields the protein CASSPRQSKAYEQYF.

This rearrangement joins TRBV19 to TRBJ2-7, with D maybe TRBD2 (6 bases). V lost 1 base to trimming and J lost 0 bases, with 10 bases between them. From germline, CDR1 is LNHDA and CDR2 SQIVND (reference sequence). This CDR3 has 15 residues. The CDR3 region is CASSIGGVSSYEQYF. The CDR3 region has the DNA TGTGCCAGTAGTATAGGCGGGGTAAGCTCCTACGAGCAGTACTTC.

There are a few counts of this clone. This rearrangement joins TRBV9 to TRBJ2-3; TRBD1 might be the D (5 bases). The germline V and J ends were trimmed by 0 bases and 6 bases, with 20 bases remaining between them. Germline lookup yields CDR1 SGDLS and CDR2 YYNGEE. The CDR3 consists of 17 residues. The CDR3, as DNA: TGTGCCAGCAGCGTAGTACCCGGGTCAGGGTCCTGGGATACGCAGTATTTT. It is translated as CASSVVPGSGSWDTQYF.

The CDR3 loop is CASREQGYYGYTF. CDR3 DNA: TGTGCCAGCAGGGAACAGGGTTACTATGGCTACACCTTC. The chain uses TRBV6-1 and TRBJ1-2; a possible D gene is TRBD1 (6 bases). Trimming cost V 6 bases and J 3 bases, with 11 bases left between them. The length of the CDR3 is 13 residues. CDR1 and CDR2 (germline): MNHNS, SASEGT.

The chain uses TRBV7-3 and TRBJ2-3; TRBD2 agrees at 11 bases. The V gene end was trimmed by 4 bases and the J gene end by 3 bases; junction bases not matched to a gene: 3. The CDR3 is 15 residues long. Per the germline V gene, CDR1 is SGHTA and CDR2 is FQGTGA. Here the CDR3 reads CASSSSGRRTDTQYF. The CDR3 bases are TGTGCCAGCAGCTCTAGCGGGAGGAGGACAGATACGCAGTATTTT. Variable domain in full (rest from reference TRBV7-3 and TRBJ2-3): GAGVSQTPSNKVTEKGKYVELRCDPISGHTALYWYRQSLGQGPEFLIYFQGTGAADDSGLPNDRFFAVRPEGSVSTLKIQRTERGDSAVYLCASSSSGRRTDTQYFGPGTRLTVL.

J is TRBJ2-1 and V is TRBV27, with D tentatively TRBD1 (5 bases). The V end was cut by 5 bases, the J end by 10 bases, with 18 bases between. This CDR3 contains 14 residues. CDR1 MNHEY and CDR2 SMNVEV come from the germline V gene (reference sequence). This CDR3 is CASSRSVTGVEQFF. The CDR3 DNA is TGTGCCAGCAGTAGATCGGTTACAGGAGTAGAGCAGTTCTTC.

The chain carries TRBV18 and TRBJ2-3, with D possibly called TRBD1 or TRBD2 (5 bases each). The CDR3 sequence is 14 residues long. Trimming shortened V by 2 bases and J by 10 bases, and 16 bases separated the two germline ends. The germline V gene encodes CDR1 KGHSH and CDR2 LQKENI. Written as DNA, the CDR3 is TGTGCCAGCTCACCATCGGGGACCCCGACTCCGCAGTATTTT. Translated: CASSPSGTPTPQYF.

This chain connects TRBV6-5 to TRBJ2-3; a possible D gene is TRBD2 (5 bases). Deletions cut 2 bases from V and 0 bases from J, with 9 bases between. This CDR3 spans 15 amino acids. Looked up from germline, CDR1 is MNHEY and CDR2 is SVGAGI. CDR3 sequence reads: CASSYRGSSTDTQYF. In DNA form, the CDR3 reads TGTGCCAGCAGTTACCGAGGGAGTAGCACAGATACGCAGTATTTT.

The chain employs TRBV6-5 and TRBJ1-5; a weak D match, TRBD1 (5 bases). Germline loops: CDR1 MNHEY, CDR2 SVGAGI. This CDR3 region has 14 residues. Trimming took off 4 bases at V and 4 bases at J, with 11 bases between the two ends. This CDR3 reads CASSSTDSNQPQHF. The DNA for the CDR3 is TGTGCCAGCAGTTCCACCGACAGTAATCAGCCCCAGCATTTT.